This T cell receptor beta chain was captured by sequencing in a study of CD8+ T cells in alopecia areata. The treatment was: oral pan-JAK inhibitor, 5-10 mg twice daily. Peripheral blood and lesional scalp punch biopsies came from alopecia areata patients. Sorting separated CD4+ and CD8+ T cells out of PBMCs. Note on this clone: What it recognizes is unknown.

Study results and limitations: Lesional scalp displayed greater clonality than normal scalp, most notably in alopecia totalis/universalis. Having one nonresponder leaves uncertain how baseline CD8+ expansion relates to response.

RNA extraction and reverse transcription yielded cDNA as sequencing template. Using immunoSEQ multiplex PCR, the repertoire was profiled, and TCRdb retains in-frame clones only, with some absent. The sample has some 200,000 clones; about 60% are singletons. The receptor was derived from a human donor with alopecia areata. Source: CD4+ T cells sorted from blood, taken at week 4, from a patient treated with tofacitinib.

CDR3 protein: CASSPRGETQYF. CDR3 in DNA: TGTGCCAGCTCACCAAGAGGAGAGACCCAGTACTTC. This sequence joins TRBV18 and TRBJ2-5; D remains unclear. Looked up from germline, CDR1 is KGHSH and CDR2 is LQKENI. Trimming took 2 bases from V and 4 from J, leaving 5 bases between them. The CDR3 consists of 12 residues.